These T cell receptor beta chains were read from a single sample in a study of blood T cell repertoires in COVID-19. Some clones are missing from TCRdb's copy, which holds only in-frame ones; the method was immunoSEQ multiplex PCR. The sample includes around 400,000 clones, roughly 89% of them seen just once. Sequences were obtained from PBMCs or T cells enriched from blood (not recorded which). The source is a woman in her twenties or thirties who had recovered from COVID-19. The CDR3 runs from the conserved cysteine through the conserved F or W. A D gene is named only where the DNA matches it firmly. Clone size is shown for a subset of rows, as once, few, many or a class of expanded clone.

V: TRBV9
J: TRBJ1-4
size: NA
length: 18
D: NA
DNA: TGTGCCAGCAGCGTAGAATCTGGGTTCTGGGGGGATAATGAAAAACTGTTTTTT
CDR3: CASSVESGFWGDNEKLFF

V: TRBV7-3
J: TRBJ1-5
size: NA
length: 15
D: TRBD1
DNA: TGTGCCAGCAGCGCCACAGGGGGCGGGGGTCAGCCCCAGCATTTT
CDR3: CASSATGGGGQPQHF

V: TRBV14
J: TRBJ2-1
size: NA
length: 14
D: NA
DNA: TGTGCCAGCAGCCGGTACACCTCCTACAATGAGCAGTTCTTC
CDR3: CASSRYTSYNEQFF

V: TRBV3-1/TRBV3-2
J: TRBJ1-5
size: NA
length: 17
D: NA
DNA: TGTGCCAGCAGCCACGGAAGGGGGAAAAATAGCAATCAGCCCCAGCATTTT
CDR3: CASSHGRGKNSNQPQHF

V: TRBV11-3
J: TRBJ1-1
size: NA
length: 17
D: TRBD1
DNA: TGTGCCAGCAGCTTGGGGGACAGGGGCGGCGTGAACACTGAAGCTTTCTTT
CDR3: CASSLGDRGGVNTEAFF

V: TRBV9
J: TRBJ2-7
size: NA
length: 15
D: NA
DNA: TGTGCCAGCAGTCTTACCGGGACAAACTCCTACGAGCAGTACTTC
CDR3: CASSLTGTNSYEQYF

V: TRBV24-1
J: TRBJ1-1
size: NA
length: 15
D: TRBD1
DNA: TGTGCCACCAGTGATTGGGACAGGGTGAACACTGAAGCTTTCTTT
CDR3: CATSDWDRVNTEAFF

V: TRBV7-2
J: TRBJ2-5
size: NA
length: 14
D: TRBD1
DNA: TGTGCCAGCAGCCAGGACAGGGGGCAAGAGACCCAGTACTTC
CDR3: CASSQDRGQETQYF

V: TRBV11-1
J: TRBJ2-7
size: NA
length: 11
D: NA
DNA: TGTGCCAGCAGATCAAATTACGAGCAGTACTTC
CDR3: CASRSNYEQYF

V: TRBV7-2
J: TRBJ2-2
size: once
length: 16
D: TRBD2
DNA: TGTGCCAGCAGCCTGACTAGCGGGGCCTCCAGCGGGGAGCTGTTTTTT
CDR3: CASSLTSGASSGELFF

V: TRBV20-1
J: TRBJ1-2
size: NA
length: 11
D: NA
DNA: TGCAGTGCTAGGCGGAGTGGTGGCTACACCTTC
CDR3: CSARRSGGYTF

V: TRBV30
J: TRBJ1-6
size: NA
length: 14
D: NA
DNA: TGTGCCTGGAGCCTAGACAGGCGTAATTCACCCCTCCACTTT
CDR3: CAWSLDRRNSPLHF

V: TRBV9
J: TRBJ2-5
size: NA
length: 19
D: TRBD2
DNA: TGTGCCAGTTCAAGGAGTCCGGGACTAGCGGGCTACCCCCAAGAGACCCAGTACTTC
CDR3: CASSRSPGLAGYPQETQYF

V: TRBV18
J: TRBJ2-5
size: once
length: 13
D: NA
DNA: TGTGCCAGCTCACCCGGACAGCAAGAGACCCAGTACTTC
CDR3: CASSPGQQETQYF

V: TRBV6-4
J: TRBJ1-1
size: once
length: 15
D: NA
DNA: TGTGCCAGCAGCCCAGGTCCCTCCCAAGCCACTGAAGCTTTCTTT
CDR3: CASSPGPSQATEAFF

V: TRBV2
J: TRBJ1-5
size: NA
length: 13
D: NA
DNA: TGTGCCAGTGAAAGACAGCGAGGCCAGCCCCAGCATTTT
CDR3: CASERQRGQPQHF

V: TRBV6-6
J: TRBJ2-3
size: NA
length: 14
D: NA
DNA: TGTGCCAGCAAAACAGGAGTTATCACAGATACGCAGTATTTT
CDR3: CASKTGVITDTQYF

V: TRBV6-5
J: TRBJ2-1
size: NA
length: 13
D: NA
DNA: TGTGCCAGCAGTTTTTTACAGGGCATTGAGCAGTTCTTC
CDR3: CASSFLQGIEQFF

V: TRBV7-3
J: TRBJ2-5
size: once
length: 13
D: NA
DNA: TGTGCCAGCAGCTTAACATGGCGGGAGACCCAGTACTTC
CDR3: CASSLTWRETQYF

V: TRBV6-5
J: TRBJ1-1
size: NA
length: 14
D: TRBD1
DNA: TGTGCCAGCAGTTCCACAGGGGAGGACACTGAAGCTTTCTTT
CDR3: CASSSTGEDTEAFF

V: TRBV28
J: TRBJ2-1
size: NA
length: 16
D: TRBD2
DNA: TGTGCCAGCAGCGGTGGGGGACTAGCGGGAGAGAATGAGCAGTTCTTC
CDR3: CASSGGGLAGENEQFF

V: TRBV5-1
J: TRBJ2-7
size: NA
length: 19
D: TRBD2
DNA: TGCGCCAGCAGCCCCCGACTAGCGGGAGGGCCGGGGTCCCTCTACGAGCAGTACTTC
CDR3: CASSPRLAGGPGSLYEQYF

V: TRBV6-5
J: TRBJ1-2
size: once
length: 15
D: NA
DNA: TGTGCCAGCAGTTCAACAGGTTCCGCTAACTATGGCTACACCTTC
CDR3: CASSSTGSANYGYTF

V: TRBV24-1
J: TRBJ1-3
size: NA
length: 15
D: NA
DNA: TGTGCCACCAGTGACCCCCGGGAATCTGGAAACACCATATATTTT
CDR3: CATSDPRESGNTIYF

V: TRBV5-1
J: TRBJ2-1
size: NA
length: 14
D: TRBD2
DNA: TGCGCCAGCAGCTTGGGACTAGCGGGGGGTGAGCAGTTCTTC
CDR3: CASSLGLAGGEQFF

V: TRBV28
J: TRBJ1-1
size: NA
length: 11
D: NA
DNA: TGTGCCAGCAGTTTGCACGGTGAAGCTTTCTTT
CDR3: CASSLHGEAFF

V: TRBV28
J: TRBJ1-6
size: NA
length: 14
D: NA
DNA: TGTGCCAGCATATCATCGAGGAGAGGGTCACCCCTCCACTTT
CDR3: CASISSRRGSPLHF

V: TRBV14
J: TRBJ1-5
size: NA
length: 20
D: NA
DNA: TGTGCCAGCAGCCACGGCGTAGGGGGGGCGCGGGTTTATAGCAATCAGCCCCAGCATTTT
CDR3: CASSHGVGGARVYSNQPQHF

V: TRBV4-2
J: TRBJ2-3
size: NA
length: 20
D: TRBD2
DNA: TGTGCCAGCAGCCTCTCACCCCTCACTAGCGGGGGCCTTAGCACAGATACGCAGTATTTT
CDR3: CASSLSPLTSGGLSTDTQYF

V: TRBV27
J: TRBJ1-4
size: NA
length: 13
D: NA
DNA: TGTGCCAGCAGTTCCCGGGACACGCTTCAACTGTTTTTT
CDR3: CASSSRDTLQLFF

V: TRBV19
J: TRBJ2-2
size: once
length: 18
D: TRBD2
DNA: TGTGCCAGTACCTCAAACTTCGGTGCGGGAGAGATCACCGGGGAGCTGTTTTTT
CDR3: CASTSNFGAGEITGELFF

V: TRBV5-1
J: TRBJ1-2
size: once
length: 14
D: NA
DNA: TGCGCCAGCAGTATCGGGTCAGCCAACTATGGCTACACCTTC
CDR3: CASSIGSANYGYTF

V: TRBV10-2
J: TRBJ2-7
size: NA
length: 15
D: NA
DNA: TGCGCCAGCAGTGAGGCAACGGCCGCTCGGGGAGAGCAGTACTTC
CDR3: CASSEATAARGEQYF

V: TRBV6-5
J: TRBJ2-1
size: NA
length: 14
D: NA
DNA: TGTGCCAGCAGCCAGCCCGGGATCACGGTTGAGCAGTTCTTC
CDR3: CASSQPGITVEQFF

V: TRBV15
J: TRBJ2-7
size: NA
length: 15
D: TRBD1
DNA: TGTGCCACCAGCAGAGGAAAACAGGGGCCCTACGAGCAGTACTTC
CDR3: CATSRGKQGPYEQYF

V: TRBV30
J: TRBJ2-1
size: NA
length: 13
D: TRBD2
DNA: TGTGCCTGGAGGGGGGGGACTAGCGATGAGCAGTTCTTC
CDR3: CAWRGGTSDEQFF

V: TRBV19
J: TRBJ1-4
size: NA
length: 12
D: NA
DNA: TGTGCCAGTAGTATAGAGCGTGAAAAACTGTTTTTT
CDR3: CASSIEREKLFF

V: TRBV30
J: TRBJ2-1
size: NA
length: 14
D: NA
DNA: TGTGCCTGGACGGGACATACTTTATACAATGAGCAGTTCTTC
CDR3: CAWTGHTLYNEQFF

V: TRBV6-5
J: TRBJ1-2
size: NA
length: 12
D: TRBD1
DNA: TGTGCCAGCCAACAGGGGGCTCTTGGCTACACCTTC
CDR3: CASQQGALGYTF

V: TRBV6-5
J: TRBJ1-5
size: NA
length: 15
D: TRBD1
DNA: TGTGCCAGCAGGGCAGGGACAGGGAGCAATCAGCCCCAGCATTTT
CDR3: CASRAGTGSNQPQHF

V: TRBV19
J: TRBJ2-7
size: NA
length: 16
D: TRBD2
DNA: TGTGCCAGTAGTACCGGGACTAGCGGGTATTCCTACGAGCAGTACTTC
CDR3: CASSTGTSGYSYEQYF

V: TRBV3-1/TRBV3-2
J: TRBJ1-3
size: NA
length: 15
D: NA
DNA: TGTGCCAGCAGCCAAGATATAGTCTCTGGAAACACCATATATTTT
CDR3: CASSQDIVSGNTIYF

V: TRBV6-4
J: TRBJ2-1
size: NA
length: 13
D: NA
DNA: TGTGCCAGCAGTGAAGCAGGGATCAATGAGCAGTTCTTC
CDR3: CASSEAGINEQFF